The sequence of this TCR beta chain was determined in a study of T-cell memory formation after mild COVID-19. Study summary: There were largely donor-specific TCR clusters.

Study results and caveats: Later expanders leaned CD4+, whereas clones that contracted between day 15 and 85 were balanced CD4/CD8.

The trim removed 0 bases at V and 7 bases at J, leaving 8 bases unmatched. Germline assignment: CDR1 WNHNN and CDR2 SYGVQD (reference sequence). The CDR3 contains 15 residues. TCRdb called the 5' RACE reads again in MiXCR, with one record for every CDR3 protein. Of a few hundred thousand distinct CDR3 sequences listed, approximately 15% are singletons. In its sample, this clonotype was seen a few times. Its antigen is currently unknown. This receptor was identified in a man younger than 30 who had mild COVID-19 (a few samples of this study predate the infection). Cell type and time point are not known. The genes are TRBV10-1 and TRBJ2-5; 7 positions agree with TRBD2. The sequenced sample was PBMCs or a T cell subset sorted from them (not recorded which). The CDR3 is CASSESGASGGTQYF. The CDR3 nucleotides read TGCGCCAGCAGTGAGTCTGGTGCATCGGGGGGGACCCAGTACTTC.